This record covers a single TCR beta chain. Its antigen remains unidentified. Germline V gives CDR1 DFQATT, CDR2 SNEGSKA (reference sequence). Trimming took off 3 bases at V and 1 base at J, with 15 bases between the two ends. CDR3 length equals 15 residues. The time point here: persistent/refractory GD, antithyroid drugs over 5 years with positive TRAb. The authors made the TCR library using RNA they extracted from PBMCs. One endocrinology department in Xi'an, China, was where patients came from. This sample was taken from a study of regulatory T cells in long-lasting Graves disease. General study points: It was possible that the small sample size reduced accuracy.

With iRepertoire HTBI primers and Arm-PCR of CDR3 regions, TCR beta libraries were built. In TCRdb, the multiplex PCR reads were re-called with MiXCR into one record per CDR3 protein. The repertoire has 600,000 to 850,000 distinct CDR3 sequences, around 30% of them found once; the top ten carry around 42%. The genes are TRBV20-1 and TRBJ2-5; tentatively, D is TRBD1 (7 bases). The source was peripheral blood mononuclear cells (PBMCs), collected when the disease was refractory, from a patient treated with antithyroid drugs. The TCR sequence derives from a female donor with Graves disease. The DNA for the CDR3 is TGCAGTGCTAGGAGACTCAGGGGGGCCCAAGAGACCCAGTACTTC. Translated: CSARRLRGAQETQYF.